The 12 T cell receptor beta chains below all came from one sample that was sequenced in a study of shared clonotypes between healthy human individuals. Clones were read by immunoSEQ multiplex PCR, and TCRdb kept only the in-frame ones, dropping some. The sample includes roughly 2.6 million clones, about 92% of them seen just once. Sequences were obtained from naive CD4+ T cells sorted from blood. The subset was: CD45RA+ positively selected. These receptors were taken from a young man in good health.

The chain employs TRBV5-4 and TRBJ2-7; 11 bases are shared with TRBD1. From germline, CDR1 is SGHNT and CDR2 YYREEE (reference sequence). V lost 2 bases, J lost 4 bases, and 5 bases stayed unmatched. The CDR3 covers 15 residues. CDR3 region: CASSFDGTGGYEQYF. CDR3 sequence (DNA): TGTGCCAGCAGCTTTGACGGGACAGGGGGGTACGAGCAGTACTTC.

This clone was recorded a few times. The chain uses TRBV6-6 and TRBJ1-1, with D possibly TRBD1 on 5 matching bases. The V end lost 7 bases, the J end lost 0 bases, and 9 bases lay between the germline ends. CDR1 and CDR2 (germline): MNHNY, SVGAGI (reference sequence). This CDR3 has 13 residues. The CDR3 DNA is TGTGCCAGCACCACAGGTTTGAACACTGAAGCTTTCTTT. Its protein product is CASTTGLNTEAFF.

The V and J genes are TRBV7-3 and TRBJ2-5; D is possibly TRBD2 (6 bases). CDR3 length equals 13 residues. The germline V gene has CDR1 SGHTA and CDR2 FQGTGA. V lost 1 base to trimming and J lost 5 bases, with 8 bases between them. The CDR3 here is CASSLMRGETQYF. CDR3 bases: TGTGCCAGCAGCTTAATGCGGGGCGAGACCCAGTACTTC.

V gene TRBV12-5 combines with J gene TRBJ1-1; D might be TRBD1 (6 bases). The CDR3 runs 17 residues. V was shortened by 5 bases and J by 0 bases, with 19 bases between the two germline ends. The V gene's germline CDR1 is LGHNT and CDR2 FRNRAP. The CDR3 DNA reads TGTGCTAGTGGTAGAGTAACGACCGGGACAATGAACACTGAAGCTTTCTTT. Its translation: CASGRVTTGTMNTEAFF.

The chain combines TRBV7-9 with TRBJ1-2, with D unclear. V was shortened by 5 bases and J by 6 bases, with 16 bases between the two germline ends. This CDR3 region has 14 residues. Germline V lookup: CDR1 SEHNR, CDR2 FQNEAQ (reference sequence). The CDR3 sequence: CASSPSAVAHGYTF. CDR3 nucleotides: TGTGCCAGCAGCCCATCCGCGGTGGCCCATGGCTACACCTTC.

This chain uses TRBV19 with TRBJ2-7, with 7 bases aligning to TRBD2. The germline V gene encodes CDR1 LNHDA and CDR2 SQIVND (reference sequence). The CDR3 totals 14 residues. V was clipped by 4 bases and J by 2 bases; unmatched bases: 5. The CDR3 is CASSTQAGPYEQYF. The DNA for the CDR3 is TGTGCCAGTAGTACTCAAGCGGGGCCCTACGAGCAGTACTTC.

The chain employs TRBV20-1 and TRBJ2-4; D is possibly TRBD1 (5 bases). This CDR3 is 11 amino acids long. Germline V gene sequence: CDR1 DFQATT, CDR2 SNEGSKA (reference sequence). Trimming left V 6 bases short and J 8 bases short, with 11 bases between. The CDR3 spells CSAGDVYIQYF. The CDR3 DNA is TGCAGTGCAGGGGATGTATACATTCAGTACTTC.

For the CDR3, the DNA is TGTGCCAGTAAGCGGACTAGCGGGAACACCGGGGAGCTGTTTTTT. Protein product: CASKRTSGNTGELFF. The chain recombines TRBV19 with TRBJ2-2, with 10 bases that match TRBD2. Unmatched junction bases numbered 3, after V lost 7 bases and J lost 1 base. This CDR3 has 15 amino acids. Germline values: CDR1 LNHDA, CDR2 SQIVND (reference sequence).

V is TRBV29-1 and J is TRBJ2-7; TRBD1 might be the D (6 bases). V lost 0 bases to trimming and J lost 8 bases, with 20 bases between them. CDR3 length: 15 residues. The germline V gene has CDR1 SQVTM and CDR2 ANQGSEA. The CDR3 DNA is TGCAGCGTTGAAGAGACAGGCTTTACCGCGCCGAAGCAGTACTTC. It translates to CSVEETGFTAPKQYF.

V usage is TRBV30 and J usage is TRBJ2-7; 8 bases fit TRBD2. Losses at the gene ends were 0 bases for V and 5 bases for J; bases not matched to a gene: 3. The CDR3 has 13 amino acids. Germline values: CDR1 GTSNPN, CDR2 SVGIG (reference sequence). The CDR3 DNA reads TGTGCCTGGAGTGTTGGACTAGCAGACGAGCAGTACTTC. It translates to CAWSVGLADEQYF.

The rearrangement links TRBV19 to TRBJ1-1, with no clear D. CDR3 length: 15 residues. Germline CDR1 LNHDA, CDR2 SQIVND (reference sequence). V lost 5 bases to trimming and J lost 1 base, with 14 bases between them. The CDR3 sequence is CASSPVSVGNTEAFF. The CDR3 nucleotides are TGTGCCAGTAGTCCTGTCTCCGTGGGGAACACTGAAGCTTTCTTT.

This clone was found once. This CDR3 is CASSLQGPVRGDGYTF. CDR3 nucleotide sequence: TGTGCCAGCAGCTTGCAGGGGCCGGTCCGTGGTGATGGCTACACCTTC. The chain couples TRBV5-6 to TRBJ1-2; a weak D match, TRBD1 (6 bases). V was cut by 1 base and J by 6 bases, with 19 bases left in between. Germline CDR1 is SGHDT and CDR2 is YYEEEE. This CDR3 is built from 16 residues.